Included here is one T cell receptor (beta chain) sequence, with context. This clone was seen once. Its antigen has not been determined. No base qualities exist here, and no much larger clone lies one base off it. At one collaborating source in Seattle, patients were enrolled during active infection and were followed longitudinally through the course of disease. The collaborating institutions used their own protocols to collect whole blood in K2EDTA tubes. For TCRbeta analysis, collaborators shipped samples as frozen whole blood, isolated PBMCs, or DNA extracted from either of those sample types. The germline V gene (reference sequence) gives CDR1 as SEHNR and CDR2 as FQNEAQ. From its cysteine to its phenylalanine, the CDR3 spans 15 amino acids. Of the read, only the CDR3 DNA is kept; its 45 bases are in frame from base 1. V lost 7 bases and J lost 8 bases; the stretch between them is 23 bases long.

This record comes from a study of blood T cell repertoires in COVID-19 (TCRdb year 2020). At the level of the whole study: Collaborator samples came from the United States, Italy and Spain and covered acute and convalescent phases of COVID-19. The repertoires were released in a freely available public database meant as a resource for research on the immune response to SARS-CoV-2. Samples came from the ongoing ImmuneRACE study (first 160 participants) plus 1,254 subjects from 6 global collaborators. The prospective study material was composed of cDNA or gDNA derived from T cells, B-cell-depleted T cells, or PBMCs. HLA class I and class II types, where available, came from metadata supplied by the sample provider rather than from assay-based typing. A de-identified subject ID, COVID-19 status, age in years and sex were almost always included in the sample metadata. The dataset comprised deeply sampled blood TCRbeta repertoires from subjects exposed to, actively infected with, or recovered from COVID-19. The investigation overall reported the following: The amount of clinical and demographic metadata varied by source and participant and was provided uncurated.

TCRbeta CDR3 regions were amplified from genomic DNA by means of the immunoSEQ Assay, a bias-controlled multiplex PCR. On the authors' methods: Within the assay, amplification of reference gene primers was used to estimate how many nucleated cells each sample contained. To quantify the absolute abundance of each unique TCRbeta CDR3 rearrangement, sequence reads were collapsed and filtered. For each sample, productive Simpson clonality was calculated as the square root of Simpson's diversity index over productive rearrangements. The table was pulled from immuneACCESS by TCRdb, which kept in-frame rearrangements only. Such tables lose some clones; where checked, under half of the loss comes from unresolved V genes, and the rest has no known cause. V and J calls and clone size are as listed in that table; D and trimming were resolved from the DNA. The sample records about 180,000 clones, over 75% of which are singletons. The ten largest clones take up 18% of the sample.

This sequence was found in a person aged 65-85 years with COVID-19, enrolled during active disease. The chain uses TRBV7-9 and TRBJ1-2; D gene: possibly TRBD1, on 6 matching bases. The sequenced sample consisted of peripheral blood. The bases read TGTGCCAGCACTTTCTGGGGGCAGGGGTTCGGCGGCTACACCTTC. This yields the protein CASTFWGQGFGGYTF.